Listed below are T cell receptor beta chains from one sample, sequenced in a study of sequential checkpoint blockade in melanoma. Profiled with immunoSEQ multiplex PCR; TCRdb holds only in-frame clones, not every one. The data show 10,000 to 15,000 clones, about 72% seen once. Sequencing used CD8+ T cells sorted from blood (inferred from file names), obtained from a patient given nivolumab and ipilimumab in sequence. The receptors were sampled from a human patient with melanoma. Some clones in this sample may be carry-over from other donors' samples. Both conserved end residues are part of each CDR3. The D gene is left open where the match is weak. Clone size is given for some rows only: seen once, a few or many times, or a class if the clone is expanded.

D gene: TRBD2; V gene: TRBV6-1; clone size: NA; J gene: TRBJ2-3; CDR3 protein: CASSEAGLAGAFSTDTQYF; CDR3 DNA: TGTGCCAGCAGTGAAGCAGGCCTAGCGGGGGCCTTTTCCACAGATACGCAGTATTTT
D gene: NA; V gene: TRBV4-3; clone size: NA; J gene: TRBJ2-7; CDR3 protein: CASSQDRGNSYEQYF; CDR3 DNA: TGCGCCAGCAGCCAAGATCGGGGGAACTCCTACGAGCAGTACTTC
D gene: TRBD1; V gene: TRBV2; clone size: NA; J gene: TRBJ1-5; CDR3 protein: CASSEDRGSNQPQHF; CDR3 DNA: TGTGCCAGCAGCGAAGACAGGGGTAGTAATCAGCCCCAGCATTTT
D gene: NA; V gene: TRBV7-6; clone size: NA; J gene: TRBJ2-5; CDR3 protein: CASSLKQSRAKGLQETQYF; CDR3 DNA: TGTGCCAGCAGCTTAAAGCAGTCGAGGGCGAAAGGGTTACAAGAGACCCAGTACTTC
D gene: NA; V gene: TRBV7-8; clone size: NA; J gene: TRBJ1-1; CDR3 protein: CASSPNRVAAFF; CDR3 DNA: TGTGCCAGCAGCCCTAACAGGGTAGCAGCTTTCTTT
D gene: TRBD1; V gene: TRBV19; clone size: NA; J gene: TRBJ1-1; CDR3 protein: CASSVTGAPGTEAFF; CDR3 DNA: TGTGCCAGTAGTGTAACAGGGGCCCCGGGCACTGAAGCTTTCTTT
D gene: TRBD2; V gene: TRBV7-9; clone size: NA; J gene: TRBJ2-7; CDR3 protein: CASSGGGGHNFYEQYF; CDR3 DNA: TGTGCCAGCAGCGGGGGGGGTGGACACAATTTCTACGAGCAGTACTTC
D gene: NA; V gene: TRBV25-1; clone size: NA; J gene: TRBJ2-7; CDR3 protein: CASSFRDWGDYEQYF; CDR3 DNA: TGTGCCAGCAGCTTTCGGGACTGGGGGGACTACGAGCAGTACTTC
D gene: NA; V gene: TRBV2; clone size: NA; J gene: TRBJ1-6; CDR3 protein: CASSADRYNSPLHF; CDR3 DNA: TGTGCCAGCAGTGCCGACAGGTATAATTCACCCCTCCACTTT
D gene: NA; V gene: TRBV5-1; clone size: NA; J gene: TRBJ2-4; CDR3 protein: CASAGGSGKNIQYF; CDR3 DNA: TGCGCCAGCGCCGGGGGTTCAGGCAAAAACATTCAGTACTTC
D gene: NA; V gene: TRBV4-3; clone size: NA; J gene: TRBJ2-4; CDR3 protein: CASSQEGGVHKNIQYF; CDR3 DNA: TGCGCCAGCAGCCAAGAGGGGGGTGTGCACAAAAACATTCAGTACTTC
D gene: NA; V gene: TRBV7-9; clone size: many; J gene: TRBJ1-2; CDR3 protein: CASSPGDGGYTF; CDR3 DNA: TGTGCCAGCAGCCCCGGAGACGGAGGCTACACCTTC
D gene: TRBD1; V gene: TRBV27; clone size: NA; J gene: TRBJ1-5; CDR3 protein: CASSGTGSSQPQHF; CDR3 DNA: TGTGCCAGCAGCGGGACAGGGTCATCTCAGCCCCAGCATTTT
D gene: TRBD2; V gene: TRBV6-6; clone size: NA; J gene: TRBJ2-5; CDR3 protein: CASSSLAGTRGTQYF; CDR3 DNA: TGTGCCAGCAGCTCCCTAGCGGGCACGCGGGGGACCCAGTACTTC
D gene: TRBD1; V gene: TRBV4-2; clone size: once; J gene: TRBJ2-7; CDR3 protein: CASSPPGRTGDSYEQYF; CDR3 DNA: TGTGCCAGCAGCCCACCGGGAAGGACAGGGGACTCCTACGAGCAGTACTTC
D gene: TRBD1; V gene: TRBV6-1; clone size: NA; J gene: TRBJ2-7; CDR3 protein: CASRYGTGSYEQYF; CDR3 DNA: TGTGCCAGCAGATACGGGACAGGGTCGTACGAGCAGTACTTC
D gene: TRBD1; V gene: TRBV14; clone size: NA; J gene: TRBJ1-2; CDR3 protein: CASSQDGDRPPGNYGYTF; CDR3 DNA: TGTGCCAGCAGCCAAGATGGGGACAGGCCTCCCGGGAACTATGGCTACACCTTC
D gene: NA; V gene: TRBV14; clone size: few; J gene: TRBJ2-7; CDR3 protein: CASSPENYEQYF; CDR3 DNA: TGTGCCAGCAGCCCCGAGAACTACGAGCAGTACTTC
D gene: TRBD2; V gene: TRBV28; clone size: NA; J gene: TRBJ2-3; CDR3 protein: CASRDYHTDTQYF; CDR3 DNA: TGTGCCAGTCGGGACTACCACACAGATACGCAGTATTTT
D gene: NA; V gene: TRBV19; clone size: NA; J gene: TRBJ1-2; CDR3 protein: CASSILTTIRQAGYGYTF; CDR3 DNA: TGTGCCAGTAGTATTCTGACAACTATCCGACAGGCAGGCTATGGCTACACCTTC
D gene: NA; V gene: TRBV7-9; clone size: NA; J gene: TRBJ1-1; CDR3 protein: CASSSHFSNTEAFF; CDR3 DNA: TGTGCCAGCAGCTCGCACTTTAGCAACACTGAAGCTTTCTTT
D gene: TRBD1; V gene: TRBV29-1; clone size: NA; J gene: TRBJ2-5; CDR3 protein: CSVDPGTGWETQYF; CDR3 DNA: TGCAGCGTTGATCCCGGGACAGGGTGGGAGACCCAGTACTTC
D gene: NA; V gene: TRBV7-2; clone size: NA; J gene: TRBJ1-4; CDR3 protein: CASSLGRLRNEKLFF; CDR3 DNA: TGTGCCAGCAGCTTAGGGCGACTACGTAATGAAAAACTGTTTTTT
D gene: NA; V gene: TRBV6-5; clone size: NA; J gene: TRBJ1-3; CDR3 protein: CASSQTDTSGNTIYF; CDR3 DNA: TGTGCCAGCAGTCAAACGGACACCTCTGGAAACACCATATATTTT
D gene: TRBD1; V gene: TRBV7-2; clone size: once; J gene: TRBJ1-2; CDR3 protein: CASSFGQGGDGYTF; CDR3 DNA: TGTGCCAGCAGCTTTGGACAGGGAGGGGATGGCTACACCTTC
D gene: TRBD1; V gene: TRBV10-2; clone size: NA; J gene: TRBJ2-7; CDR3 protein: CASSRGISYEQYF; CDR3 DNA: TGCGCCAGCAGCAGGGGGATTTCCTACGAGCAGTACTTC
D gene: NA; V gene: TRBV7-3; clone size: NA; J gene: TRBJ2-1; CDR3 protein: CASSEDTEQFF; CDR3 DNA: TGTGCCAGCAGCGAGGATACTGAGCAGTTCTTC
D gene: NA; V gene: TRBV19; clone size: NA; J gene: TRBJ1-5; CDR3 protein: CASSMGSVFNQPQHF; CDR3 DNA: TGTGCCAGTAGTATGGGCAGTGTCTTTAATCAGCCCCAGCATTTT
D gene: TRBD1; V gene: TRBV7-9; clone size: few; J gene: TRBJ1-3; CDR3 protein: CASSLNRGHGNTIYF; CDR3 DNA: TGTGCCAGCAGCTTAAACAGGGGGCATGGAAACACCATATATTTT
D gene: TRBD1; V gene: TRBV27; clone size: few; J gene: TRBJ1-1; CDR3 protein: CATTDRGRADTEAFF; CDR3 DNA: TGTGCCACCACTGACAGGGGGCGGGCGGACACTGAAGCTTTCTTT
D gene: NA; V gene: TRBV11-2; clone size: few; J gene: TRBJ1-4; CDR3 protein: CASSLLPEKLFF; CDR3 DNA: TGTGCCAGCAGCTTACTACCCGAAAAACTGTTTTTT
D gene: NA; V gene: TRBV21-1; clone size: NA; J gene: TRBJ1-2; CDR3 protein: CASSPTEAQLDYGYTF; CDR3 DNA: TGTGCCAGCAGCCCCACGGAGGCACAGCTTGACTATGGCTACACCTTC
D gene: TRBD1; V gene: TRBV7-6; clone size: NA; J gene: TRBJ2-7; CDR3 protein: CASTRPGQAFYEQYF; CDR3 DNA: TGTGCCAGCACACGGCCGGGACAGGCCTTTTACGAGCAGTACTTC
D gene: TRBD1; V gene: TRBV15; clone size: NA; J gene: TRBJ2-2; CDR3 protein: CATSREETGGAYGELFF; CDR3 DNA: TGTGCCACCAGCAGAGAAGAGACAGGGGGCGCATACGGGGAGCTGTTTTTT
D gene: TRBD2; V gene: TRBV27; clone size: NA; J gene: TRBJ2-5; CDR3 protein: CASSPPGLAGVKTQYF; CDR3 DNA: TGTGCCAGCAGTCCCCCGGGACTAGCGGGGGTAAAGACCCAGTACTTC
D gene: NA; V gene: TRBV28; clone size: NA; J gene: TRBJ2-7; CDR3 protein: CASSQDDSSYEQYF; CDR3 DNA: TGTGCCAGCAGCCAAGACGACAGCTCCTACGAGCAGTACTTC
D gene: NA; V gene: TRBV7-9; clone size: NA; J gene: TRBJ2-5; CDR3 protein: CASSSRETQYF; CDR3 DNA: TGTGCCAGCTCCAGTCGAGAGACCCAGTACTTC
D gene: TRBD1; V gene: TRBV5-4; clone size: medium-sized; J gene: TRBJ1-4; CDR3 protein: CASSRTGGKKLFF; CDR3 DNA: TGTGCCAGCAGCAGAACAGGGGGGAAAAAACTGTTTTTT
D gene: TRBD1; V gene: TRBV4-1; clone size: NA; J gene: TRBJ1-1; CDR3 protein: CASSQGGQGVTEAFF; CDR3 DNA: TGCGCCAGCAGCCAAGGGGGACAGGGGGTCACTGAAGCTTTCTTT
D gene: NA; V gene: TRBV6-5; clone size: NA; J gene: TRBJ1-3; CDR3 protein: CASSYYRGNTIYF; CDR3 DNA: TGTGCCAGCAGTTACTACCGGGGAAACACCATATATTTT
D gene: NA; V gene: TRBV14; clone size: NA; J gene: TRBJ1-1; CDR3 protein: CASSQRGLVTEAFF; CDR3 DNA: TGTGCCAGCAGCCAGCGGGGGTTAGTCACTGAAGCTTTCTTT
D gene: TRBD1; V gene: TRBV20-1; clone size: NA; J gene: TRBJ1-2; CDR3 protein: CSASRDRVYTF; CDR3 DNA: TGCAGTGCTAGCCGGGACAGGGTCTACACCTTC
D gene: TRBD1; V gene: TRBV11-3; clone size: NA; J gene: TRBJ1-1; CDR3 protein: CASSPDRAMNTEAFF; CDR3 DNA: TGTGCCAGCAGTCCGGACAGGGCCATGAACACTGAAGCTTTCTTT
D gene: NA; V gene: TRBV19; clone size: NA; J gene: TRBJ1-6; CDR3 protein: CASSRADSSYNSPLHF; CDR3 DNA: TGTGCCAGTAGTAGGGCGGACAGCTCCTATAATTCACCCCTCCACTTT
D gene: NA; V gene: TRBV19; clone size: NA; J gene: TRBJ1-1; CDR3 protein: CASSIARSEAFF; CDR3 DNA: TGTGCCAGTAGTATAGCCCGGAGCGAAGCTTTCTTT
D gene: TRBD1; V gene: TRBV4-3; clone size: NA; J gene: TRBJ1-2; CDR3 protein: CASSQGSDRDRALFSSGYTF; CDR3 DNA: TGCGCCAGCAGCCAAGGCTCTGACCGGGACAGGGCCCTATTCTCTTCTGGCTACACCTTC
D gene: TRBD1; V gene: TRBV7-2; clone size: NA; J gene: TRBJ2-1; CDR3 protein: CASSSSYRGSNEQFF; CDR3 DNA: TGTGCCAGCAGCTCCTCATACAGGGGAAGCAATGAGCAGTTCTTC
D gene: NA; V gene: TRBV6-1; clone size: few; J gene: TRBJ1-1; CDR3 protein: CASSELGGNTEAFF; CDR3 DNA: TGTGCCAGCAGTGAACTGGGGGGGAACACTGAAGCTTTCTTT
D gene: NA; V gene: TRBV4-1; clone size: once; J gene: TRBJ2-4; CDR3 protein: CASSQASLDRNIQYF; CDR3 DNA: TGCGCCAGCAGCCAAGCCAGTTTGGACAGAAACATTCAGTACTTC
D gene: NA; V gene: TRBV9; clone size: NA; J gene: TRBJ2-7; CDR3 protein: CASSVGGGALNEQYF; CDR3 DNA: TGTGCCAGCAGCGTAGGGGGGGGCGCCTTGAACGAGCAGTACTTC
D gene: NA; V gene: TRBV7-9; clone size: NA; J gene: TRBJ2-7; CDR3 protein: CASSPRSRSYEQYF; CDR3 DNA: TGTGCCAGCAGCCCCCGCTCCAGGTCCTACGAGCAGTACTTC
D gene: TRBD2; V gene: TRBV6-1; clone size: few; J gene: TRBJ2-5; CDR3 protein: CASSEIGGGSGGRTQYF; CDR3 DNA: TGTGCCAGCAGTGAAATTGGTGGCGGTAGCGGGGGTAGGACCCAGTACTTC
D gene: NA; V gene: TRBV4-3; clone size: NA; J gene: TRBJ1-5; CDR3 protein: CASSQAGGNQPQHF; CDR3 DNA: TGCGCCAGCAGCCAAGCCGGGGGCAATCAGCCCCAGCATTTT
D gene: TRBD1; V gene: TRBV28; clone size: NA; J gene: TRBJ2-7; CDR3 protein: CASHRGREQYF; CDR3 DNA: TGTGCCAGCCACAGGGGGCGAGAGCAGTACTTC
D gene: TRBD1; V gene: TRBV5-1; clone size: NA; J gene: TRBJ1-6; CDR3 protein: CASSPEVGTGGFSSYNSPLHF; CDR3 DNA: TGCGCCAGCAGCCCGGAGGTAGGGACAGGGGGCTTTAGCTCCTATAATTCACCCCTCCACTTT
D gene: NA; V gene: TRBV4-1; clone size: NA; J gene: TRBJ2-1; CDR3 protein: CASSQDGRGGNEQFF; CDR3 DNA: TGCGCCAGCAGCCAAGATGGCAGGGGTGGCAACGAGCAGTTCTTC
D gene: TRBD1; V gene: TRBV11-2; clone size: once; J gene: TRBJ2-7; CDR3 protein: CASSSTGGANHEQYF; CDR3 DNA: TGTGCCAGCAGCTCCACAGGGGGCGCGAACCACGAGCAGTACTTC
D gene: TRBD1; V gene: TRBV28; clone size: NA; J gene: TRBJ2-2; CDR3 protein: CASSGTGGTGELFF; CDR3 DNA: TGTGCCAGCAGTGGGACAGGGGGGACCGGGGAGCTGTTTTTT
D gene: NA; V gene: TRBV29-1; clone size: NA; J gene: TRBJ2-1; CDR3 protein: CSVRRAGLHNEQFF; CDR3 DNA: TGCAGCGTTCGCCGGGCTGGACTACACAATGAGCAGTTCTTC